This is a list of T cell receptor beta chains from one sample in a study of T cells in localized non-small cell lung cancer. Libraries were prepared by immunoSEQ multiplex PCR; TCRdb keeps only in-frame clonotypes and omits some of them. The data show around 25,000 clones, 86% seen once. The sample in question was peripheral blood, obtained before any cancer treatment. The receptors shown here come from a female donor of 60 years or more with stage I lung adenocarcinoma. Each CDR3 is given with its conserved first and last residue. Fields, in order: V gene, D gene, clone size, J gene, CDR3 protein, CDR3 DNA. The D gene is left open where the match is weak. Clone size is shown for a subset of rows, as once, few, many or a class of expanded clone.

TRBV11-2	-	once	TRBJ1-5	CASSLDRGQPQHF	TGTGCCAGCAGCTTAGACAGGGGTCAGCCCCAGCATTTT
TRBV10-3	TRBD1	-	TRBJ1-5	CAIRRQGPNQPQHF	TGTGCCATCAGGAGACAGGGTCCCAATCAGCCCCAGCATTTT
TRBV5-1	-	-	TRBJ2-2	CASSLDSGNTGELFF	TGCGCCAGCAGCTTAGACAGTGGAAACACCGGGGAGCTGTTTTTT
TRBV19	-	-	TRBJ2-5	CASIIDMGGLETQYF	TGTGCCAGTATTATAGATATGGGAGGACTAGAGACCCAGTACTTC
TRBV5-1	TRBD1	-	TRBJ2-7	CASSFHRGPNYEQYF	TGCGCCAGCAGCTTTCACAGGGGGCCCAACTACGAGCAGTACTTC
TRBV2	-	-	TRBJ2-1	CASTGYNEQFF	TGTGCCAGCACTGGCTACAATGAGCAGTTCTTC
TRBV11-2	TRBD1	-	TRBJ1-2	CASSLPKTGPNYGYTF	TGTGCCAGCAGCTTACCCAAGACAGGGCCTAACTATGGCTACACCTTC
TRBV7-3	TRBD2	-	TRBJ2-3	CASSLTSTHRSGAFTDTQYF	TGTGCCAGCAGCTTAACGAGTACCCATAGGAGCGGGGCCTTCACAGATACGCAGTATTTT
TRBV6-5	TRBD1	-	TRBJ1-4	CATARGPRNEKLFF	TGTGCCACCGCGAGGGGGCCGAGGAATGAAAAACTGTTTTTT
TRBV4-1	-	-	TRBJ1-2	CASSQGPDVYYGYTF	TGCGCCAGCAGCCAAGGTCCTGACGTTTATTATGGCTACACCTTC
TRBV9	TRBD1	-	TRBJ2-7	CASSRQGSGEQYF	TGTGCCAGCAGCCGACAGGGATCGGGGGAGCAGTACTTC
TRBV5-4	-	once	TRBJ1-1	CASSLAGVMNTEAFF	TGTGCCAGCAGCTTGGCGGGCGTCATGAACACTGAAGCTTTCTTT
TRBV18	TRBD1	-	TRBJ2-7	CASSPPSGQGSYEQYF	TGTGCCAGCTCACCACCGAGCGGACAGGGATCCTACGAGCAGTACTTC
TRBV6-6	-	-	TRBJ1-1	CASSYRVGGTEAFF	TGTGCCAGCAGTTATAGAGTGGGCGGCACTGAAGCTTTCTTT
TRBV18	-	once	TRBJ2-7	CASSPVEALREQYF	TGTGCCAGCTCACCAGTGGAAGCGCTCCGCGAGCAGTACTTC
TRBV11-2	-	-	TRBJ2-2	CASSLDRGNRPGELFF	TGTGCCAGCAGCTTAGATCGTGGCAATCGGCCCGGGGAGCTGTTTTTT
TRBV7-9	TRBD1	-	TRBJ1-1	CASSSGQGKRTEAFF	TGTGCCAGCAGCTCGGGACAGGGAAAACGCACTGAAGCTTTCTTT
TRBV18	TRBD1	-	TRBJ1-2	CASSPLGQGGDGYTF	TGTGCCAGCTCACCACTAGGACAGGGTGGCGATGGCTACACCTTC
TRBV10-2	TRBD1	-	TRBJ2-7	CASRYSGQAYEQYF	TGCGCCAGCAGGTACTCGGGACAGGCCTACGAGCAGTACTTC
TRBV18	-	-	TRBJ1-2	CASSPQTGSYGYTF	TGTGCCAGCTCACCACAAACAGGGAGCTATGGCTACACCTTC
TRBV27	TRBD1	-	TRBJ1-3	CASSPGQGRRNTIYF	TGTGCCAGCAGTCCCGGACAGGGGAGGCGAAACACCATATATTTT
TRBV19	-	few	TRBJ1-1	CASRRTPNTEAFF	TGTGCCAGTAGGAGGACCCCGAACACTGAAGCTTTCTTT
TRBV7-2	TRBD1	-	TRBJ1-1	CASSLRGQRNTEAFF	TGTGCCAGCAGCTTAAGGGGACAGAGAAACACTGAAGCTTTCTTT
TRBV7-2	-	-	TRBJ2-7	CASSFLGPSSYEQYF	TGTGCCAGCAGCTTCCTGGGACCGAGCTCCTACGAGCAGTACTTC
TRBV19	TRBD1	-	TRBJ1-4	CASSIGQGVGEKLFF	TGTGCCAGTAGTATAGGACAGGGGGTCGGTGAAAAACTGTTTTTT
TRBV5-1	-	-	TRBJ1-1	CASSLEWVREGTEAFF	TGCGCCAGCAGCTTGGAATGGGTCAGGGAGGGCACTGAAGCTTTCTTT
TRBV13	-	-	TRBJ2-3	CASSLEGELDTDTQYF	TGTGCCAGCAGCTTAGAGGGGGAGTTGGACACAGATACGCAGTATTTT
TRBV6-6	TRBD1	-	TRBJ1-3	CASSYLGQGYF	TGTGCCAGCAGTTACCTGGGACAGGGCTATTTT
TRBV5-1	TRBD1	-	TRBJ2-5	CASSRTGDMETQYF	TGCGCCAGCAGCCGGACAGGGGATATGGAGACCCAGTACTTC
TRBV27	TRBD2	-	TRBJ2-7	CASQPGLAGNEQYF	TGTGCCAGCCAACCCGGGCTAGCGGGGAACGAGCAGTACTTC
TRBV30	-	-	TRBJ1-3	CAWRPGNTIYF	TGTGCCTGGAGGCCAGGAAACACCATATATTTT
TRBV5-4	-	-	TRBJ1-1	CASSPGGLNTEAFF	TGTGCCAGCAGCCCGGGAGGCCTGAACACTGAAGCTTTCTTT
TRBV15	-	-	TRBJ1-6	CATSRDLSSRFGSAISPLHF	TGTGCCACCAGCAGAGATCTATCGTCGCGGTTCGGATCCGCAATCTCACCCCTCCACTTT
TRBV4-1	-	-	TRBJ1-4	CASSPTLLPGEKLFF	TGCGCCAGCAGCCCGACCCTATTACCGGGGGAAAAACTGTTTTTT
TRBV5-4	TRBD1	few	TRBJ2-3	CASSSVGQGTDTQYF	TGTGCCAGCAGCTCCGTCGGACAGGGCACAGATACGCAGTATTTT
TRBV19	-	-	TRBJ2-6	CASSILTGSSGANVLTF	TGTGCCAGTAGTATCTTGACAGGTAGCTCTGGGGCCAACGTCCTGACTTTC
TRBV12-5	TRBD1	-	TRBJ2-1	CASGANRGSSYNEQFF	TGTGCTAGTGGGGCTAACAGGGGGAGCTCCTACAATGAGCAGTTCTTC
TRBV5-1	-	once	TRBJ1-2	CASSGAIGYGYTF	TGCGCCAGCAGCGGGGCCATCGGCTATGGCTACACCTTC
TRBV19	TRBD1	-	TRBJ1-2	CASSSPGQGNYGYTF	TGTGCCAGTAGTAGCCCGGGACAGGGGAACTATGGCTACACCTTC
TRBV9	TRBD1	once	TRBJ2-7	CASSVEGTGSYEQYF	TGTGCCAGCAGCGTAGAGGGGACAGGGAGCTACGAGCAGTACTTC
TRBV19	TRBD2	-	TRBJ2-7	CASSPLAGGTREQYF	TGTGCCAGCTCCCCCCTAGCGGGAGGGACACGCGAGCAGTACTTC
TRBV11-1	-	-	TRBJ2-7	CASSPVSYEQYF	TGTGCCAGCAGCCCCGTCTCCTACGAGCAGTACTTC
TRBV7-6	-	-	TRBJ1-3	CASSLGGNTIYF	TGTGCCAGCAGCTTAGGCGGAAACACCATATATTTT
TRBV30	TRBD1	-	TRBJ1-4	CAWSGDRGWLGTNEKLFF	TGTGCCTGGAGCGGGGACAGGGGTTGGTTGGGGACTAATGAAAAACTGTTTTTT
TRBV9	-	-	TRBJ2-5	CASSGIPDGGALDF	TGTGCCAGCAGCGGCATTCCCGATGGCGGGGCCCTTGACTTC
TRBV25-1	-	-	TRBJ2-7	CASSAGRGAYEQYF	TGTGCCAGCAGTGCCGGCAGGGGGGCGTACGAGCAGTACTTC
TRBV6-4	TRBD1	-	TRBJ2-2	CASSSGTGFTGELFF	TGTGCCAGCAGTTCCGGGACAGGGTTTACCGGGGAGCTGTTTTTT
TRBV5-1	-	-	TRBJ1-2	CASSSVPTGSYTF	TGCGCCAGCAGCTCCGTACCAACAGGGAGCTACACCTTC
TRBV30	-	-	TRBJ2-1	CAYSGDSYNEQFF	TGTGCCTACTCGGGCGATTCCTACAATGAGCAGTTCTTC
TRBV10-3	TRBD1	-	TRBJ1-2	CAISESTGGYYGYTF	TGTGCCATCAGTGAGTCAACAGGGGGCTATTATGGCTACACCTTC
TRBV12-5	-	-	TRBJ1-2	CASGLDTIGYRGYTF	TGTGCTAGTGGTTTGGATACCATAGGCTACCGGGGCTACACCTTC
TRBV19	-	few	TRBJ1-1	CASSTGDMNTEAFF	TGTGCCAGTAGTACCGGGGATATGAACACTGAAGCTTTCTTT
TRBV30	TRBD2	-	TRBJ2-1	CAWSDGGGADEQFF	TGTGCCTGGAGTGACGGCGGGGGGGCCGATGAGCAGTTCTTC
TRBV9	-	-	TRBJ2-7	CASSVEAVSYEQYF	TGTGCCAGCAGCGTAGAAGCAGTCTCCTACGAGCAGTACTTC
TRBV10-1	-	-	TRBJ1-1	CASSGATNTEAFF	TGCGCCAGCAGTGGTGCGACGAACACTGAAGCTTTCTTT